Included here is one T cell receptor beta chain sequence, with context. Primers: 60 Vbeta forward and 13 Jbeta reverse. Profiled with immunoSEQ multiplex PCR; TCRdb holds only in-frame clones, not every one. The sample has 110,000 or so clones, 65% to 85% seen once. The sample is drawn from a study of cytomegalovirus exposure and HLA in healthy donors. Source material: PBMCs. The sequence was obtained from a man younger than 30 in good health and CMV-seronegative.

Written as DNA, the CDR3 is TGTGCCAGCAGCTCGGCACGGGACAGGGGGTCATCAGATACGCAGTATTTT. Protein product: CASSSARDRGSSDTQYF. This rearrangement joins TRBV5-4 to TRBJ2-3; 11 nucleotides agree with TRBD1. This CDR3 is 17 amino acids long. Germline lookup yields CDR1 SGHNT and CDR2 YYREEE (reference sequence). Trimming removed 3 bases from V and 4 bases from J; junction bases left unmatched: 10.